This record concerns one T cell receptor beta chain sequence. Germline CDR1 reads SGHAT; CDR2 reads FQNNGV. V was shortened by 1 base and J by 6 bases, with 7 bases between the two germline ends. CDR3 length equals 12 residues. The record originates from a study of blood T cell repertoires in COVID-19. Study as a whole: COVID-19 samples from acute and convalescent phases originated in the United States, Italy and Spain. T cells, B-cell-depleted T cells, or PBMCs supplied cDNA or gDNA.

Under the authors' procedure: Cell counts per sample came from amplifying reference gene primers. Measured with immunoSEQ multiplex PCR; TCRdb has only the in-frame clones, and not every one. From that table come the V and J calls and clone size; the DNA was used to work out D and trimming. The profile shows 75,000 or so clones, around 90% of them singletons. Specimen: peripheral blood. The receptor comes from a woman aged 80 or over with active or convalescent COVID-19. The chain recombines TRBV11-2 with TRBJ2-7, with unresolved D. The CDR3 loop is CASSLGGPEQYF. CDR3 DNA: TGTGCCAGCAGCTTAGGAGGCCCCGAGCAGTACTTC.